The clone carrying this T cell receptor (beta chain) was picked up many times. The antigen remains undetermined. Diagnosis rested on symptoms, serum thyroxine and TRAb, thyroid ultrasound, and orbital computed tomography. There were TCR beta CDR3 regions amplified from RNA transcripts. TCR CDR3 regions were first amplified by RT-PCR with HTBI primers. Via MiXCR, TCRdb re-called the multiplex PCR reads, giving one row per CDR3 protein. The sample yields about 480,000 distinct CDR3 sequences, roughly 14% seen once. This sample stems from a study of T cells in Graves' hyperthyroidism and ophthalmopathy. Across the study: Peripheral blood was collected at initial diagnosis, before any treatment.

Study outcomes and limitations: The model anticipated ophthalmopathy a median about six months pre-onset. Blood held most thyroid clonotypes expanded above 0.001 frequency.

Specimen: blood. This TCR was sampled from a woman under 30 with Graves' hyperthyroidism.

CDR3 bases: TGTGCCAGCACCGGACCTTTAGGGAACACTGAAGCTTTCTTT. This gives the protein CASTGPLGNTEAFF. V usage is TRBV27 and J usage is TRBJ1-1; D gene ambiguous. Trimming left V 7 bases short and J 1 base short, with 13 bases between. Looked up from germline, CDR1 is MNHEY and CDR2 is SMNVEV (reference sequence). CDR3 size: 14 residues.